This TCR beta chain was captured in a study of CD8+ T cells in alopecia areata. The treatment was: oral pan-JAK inhibitor, 5-10 mg twice daily. V shed 4 bases and J 8 bases; nucleotides not matched to a gene: 7. This CDR3 region has 15 residues. Germline values: CDR1 LNHNV, CDR2 YYDKDF (reference sequence). cDNA serving as the sequencing template came from extracted, reverse transcribed RNA. The data were produced by immunoSEQ multiplex PCR, yet TCRdb's version contains in-frame clones alone and is incomplete. This sample has some 120,000 clones, with roughly 57% found just once. The source was CD4+ T cells sorted from blood, collected at week 4, from a patient treated with tofacitinib. This sequence originates from a human donor with alopecia areata. The chain combines TRBV15 with TRBJ1-4; 10 nucleotides align to TRBD1. The CDR3 region has the DNA TGTGCCACCAGCACACGACAGGGGGCGCAGGAAAAACTGTTTTTT. It encodes CATSTRQGAQEKLFF.